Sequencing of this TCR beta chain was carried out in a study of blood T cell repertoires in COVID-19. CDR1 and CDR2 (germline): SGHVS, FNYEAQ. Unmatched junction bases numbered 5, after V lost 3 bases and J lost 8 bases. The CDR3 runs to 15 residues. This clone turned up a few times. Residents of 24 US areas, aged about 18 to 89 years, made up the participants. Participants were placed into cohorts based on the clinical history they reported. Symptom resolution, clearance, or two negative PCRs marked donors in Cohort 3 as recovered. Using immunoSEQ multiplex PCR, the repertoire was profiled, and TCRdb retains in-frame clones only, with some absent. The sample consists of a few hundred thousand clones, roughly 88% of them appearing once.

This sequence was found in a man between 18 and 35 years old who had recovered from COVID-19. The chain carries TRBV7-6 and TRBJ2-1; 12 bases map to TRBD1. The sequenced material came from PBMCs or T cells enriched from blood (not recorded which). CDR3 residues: CASSFGTGGGDEQFF. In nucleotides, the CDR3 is TGTGCCAGCAGCTTTGGGACAGGGGGCGGGGATGAGCAGTTCTTC.